The subject of this entry is one T cell receptor (beta chain). The team made cDNA by running eight separate reactions for each sample. TCRdb reanalyzed the 5' RACE reads, giving one entry per CDR3 protein sequence and no DNA. The sample holds roughly 150,000 distinct CDR3 sequences. The CDR3 has 15 amino acids. Germline V gene lookup returns CDR1 MDHEN and CDR2 SYDVKM. Unfractionated whole blood yielded total RNA, and T cells were not sorted. The sample is drawn from a study of monozygotic twins with inflammatory bowel disease. The clonotype originates from a human donor with ulcerative colitis or Crohn's disease, or a healthy co-twin of an affected twin (not recorded which). Sequencing was carried out using blood. The chain uses TRBV28 and TRBJ2-7; TCRdb names TRBD1, which stays unverified in the absence of DNA. The CDR3 spells CASSLYGTPSYEQYF. Combining the CDR3 with reference TRBV28 and TRBJ2-7 gives the whole variable domain DVKVTQSSRYLVKRTGEKVFLECVQDMDHENMFWYRQDPGLGLRLIYFSYDVKMKEKGDIPEGYSVSREKKERFSLILESASTNQTSMYLCASSLYGTPSYEQYFGPGTRLTVT.